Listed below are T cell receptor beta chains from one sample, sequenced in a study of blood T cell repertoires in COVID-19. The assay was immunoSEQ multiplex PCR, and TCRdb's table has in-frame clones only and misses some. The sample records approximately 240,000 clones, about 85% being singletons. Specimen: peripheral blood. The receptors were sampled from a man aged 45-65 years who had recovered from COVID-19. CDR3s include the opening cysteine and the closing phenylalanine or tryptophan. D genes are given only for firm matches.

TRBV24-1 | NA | CATSEGGGPIPYEQYF
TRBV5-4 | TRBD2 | CASSFSSGSYGDTQYF
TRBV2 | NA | CASSVVESAEQYF
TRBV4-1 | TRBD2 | CASSQRLAGGPSEQFF
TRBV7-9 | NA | CASSLHGTGANEKLFF
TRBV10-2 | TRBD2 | CASSVLGLAGVNEQFF
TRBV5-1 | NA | CASSPDRANYGYTF
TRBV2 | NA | CASRAGRYNEQFF
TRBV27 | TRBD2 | CASSLSPRGLAGGYTDTQYF
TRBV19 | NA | CASSIWSWSYGYTF
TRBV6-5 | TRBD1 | CASSRDRQSNQPQHF